This entry features one T cell receptor (beta chain) sequence. Its cognate antigen is unknown. This specimen comes from a study of blood T cells in healthy people across ages. Study outcomes and limitations: Comparison with aged donors showed that long-lived donors had more naive CD4+ cells and higher diversity.

Through a sample-barcoded 5' primer and a J-beta primer mix, a second PCR was run for roughly 7 to 12 cycles. TCRdb reanalysed the 5' RACE reads using MiXCR and keeps one entry per CDR3 protein. There are approximately 800,000 distinct CDR3 sequences in the sample; approximately 25% occur only once, and under 4.5% lies in the top ten. Extractions gave at least 5.5 micrograms of total RNA per sample. The CDR3 covers 14 residues. The junction had 9 bases not matched to a gene; V was cut back by 5 bases and J by 6 bases. These data are also associated with another study on T cells of mothers and their children. That work states: There were over 8 million TCR beta CDR3 reads from each mother and approximately 3 million from each child.

The J gene is TRBJ2-7, the V gene TRBV12-3 or TRBV12-4; 8 bases match TRBD2. Sequencing was carried out using blood. The clonotype originates from a boy between 5 and 17 years old in good health. CDR3: CASSKRESRLEQYF. The CDR3 DNA reads TGTGCCAGCAGTAAGCGGGAGTCGAGACTCGAGCAGTACTTC.